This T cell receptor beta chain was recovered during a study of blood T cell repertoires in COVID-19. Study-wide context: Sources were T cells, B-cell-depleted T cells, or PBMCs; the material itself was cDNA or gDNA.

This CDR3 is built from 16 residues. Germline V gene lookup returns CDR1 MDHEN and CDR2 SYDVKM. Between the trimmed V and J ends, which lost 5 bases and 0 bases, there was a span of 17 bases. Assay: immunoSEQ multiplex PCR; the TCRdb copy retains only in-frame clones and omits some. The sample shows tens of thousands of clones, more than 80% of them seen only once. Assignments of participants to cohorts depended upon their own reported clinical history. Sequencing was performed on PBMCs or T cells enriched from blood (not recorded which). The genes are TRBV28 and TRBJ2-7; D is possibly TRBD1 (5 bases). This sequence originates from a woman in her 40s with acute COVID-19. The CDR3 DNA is TGTGCCAGCAGTGCCCCCGCAGGGTCCCTCTCCTACGAGCAGTACTTC. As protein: CASSAPAGSLSYEQYF.